This TCR beta chain was recorded in a study of T cells after yellow fever vaccination. Many counts were recorded for this clonotype. The CDR3 is 16 residues long. From germline, CDR1 is SEHNR and CDR2 FQNEAQ (reference sequence). V lost 5 bases, J lost 1 base, and 10 bases stayed unmatched. Generation of TCR cDNA used 5'RACE template switching (which added a universal primer site and UMIs). Each CDR3 protein is one row after TCRdb ran MiXCR on the 5' RACE reads. In the table there are about 230,000 distinct CDR3 sequences, 6.7% of which are singletons. The receptor's source is a man younger than 45 who received the YFV17D yellow fever vaccine. This chain joins TRBV7-9 and TRBJ1-1, with 7 positions matching TRBD1. Here the sequenced sample was CD4+ T cells sorted from PBMCs, taken on the day of the yellow fever booster vaccination. As DNA, the CDR3 is TGTGCCAGCAGCAGCCAGACAGGGCAGGGGAACACTGAAGCTTTCTTT. This encodes CASSSQTGQGNTEAFF. The variable domain in full, with the rest retrieved from reference TRBV7-9 and TRBJ1-1, is DTGVSQNPRHKITKRGQNVTFRCDPISEHNRLYWYRQTLGQGPEFLTYFQNEAQLEKSRLLSDRFSAERPKGSFSTLEIQRTEQGDSAMYLCASSSQTGQGNTEAFFGQGTRLTVV.